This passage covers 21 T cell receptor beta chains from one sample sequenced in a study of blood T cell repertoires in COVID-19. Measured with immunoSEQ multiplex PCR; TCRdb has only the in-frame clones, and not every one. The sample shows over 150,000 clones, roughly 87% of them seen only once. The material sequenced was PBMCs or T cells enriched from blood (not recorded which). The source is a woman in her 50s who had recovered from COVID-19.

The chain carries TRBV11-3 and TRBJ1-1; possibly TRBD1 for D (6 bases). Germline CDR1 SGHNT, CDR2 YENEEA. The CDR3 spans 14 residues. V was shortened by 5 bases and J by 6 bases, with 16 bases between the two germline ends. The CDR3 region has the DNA TGTGCCAGCAGCCGTGCCGGGACAAACCCTGAAGCTTTCTTT. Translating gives CASSRAGTNPEAFF.

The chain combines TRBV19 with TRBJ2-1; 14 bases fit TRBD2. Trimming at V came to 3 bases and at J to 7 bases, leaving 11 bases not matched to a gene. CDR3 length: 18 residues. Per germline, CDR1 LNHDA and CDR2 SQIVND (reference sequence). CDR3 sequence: CASSIRVGLAGGRNEQFF. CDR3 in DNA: TGTGCCAGTAGTATCCGGGTAGGACTAGCGGGAGGAAGGAATGAGCAGTTCTTC.

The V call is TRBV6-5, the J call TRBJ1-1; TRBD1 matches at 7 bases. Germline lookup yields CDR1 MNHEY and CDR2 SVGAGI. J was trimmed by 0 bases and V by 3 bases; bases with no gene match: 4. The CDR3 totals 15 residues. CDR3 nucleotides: TGTGCCAGCAGTTATCAACAGGGGATGAACACTGAAGCTTTCTTT. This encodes CASSYQQGMNTEAFF.

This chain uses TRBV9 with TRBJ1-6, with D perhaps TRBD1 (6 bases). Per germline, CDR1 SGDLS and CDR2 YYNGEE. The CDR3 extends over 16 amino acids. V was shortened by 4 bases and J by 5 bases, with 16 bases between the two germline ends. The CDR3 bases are TGTGCCAGCAGCAGATCAGGGGTCGTGAATAATTCACCCCTCCACTTT. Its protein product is CASSRSGVVNNSPLHF.

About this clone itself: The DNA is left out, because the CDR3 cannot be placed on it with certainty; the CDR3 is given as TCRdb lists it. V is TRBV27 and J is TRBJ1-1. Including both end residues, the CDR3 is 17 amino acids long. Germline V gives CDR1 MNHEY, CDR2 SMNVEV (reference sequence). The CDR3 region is CASSLSSTVLRGTEAFF.

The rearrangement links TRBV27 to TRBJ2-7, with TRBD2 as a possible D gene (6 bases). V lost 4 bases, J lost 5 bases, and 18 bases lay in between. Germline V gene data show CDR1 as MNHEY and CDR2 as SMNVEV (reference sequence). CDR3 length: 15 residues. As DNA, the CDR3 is TGTGCCAGCAGTTCCCCGCGGGACTCCAGCGACGAGCAGTACTTC. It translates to CASSSPRDSSDEQYF.

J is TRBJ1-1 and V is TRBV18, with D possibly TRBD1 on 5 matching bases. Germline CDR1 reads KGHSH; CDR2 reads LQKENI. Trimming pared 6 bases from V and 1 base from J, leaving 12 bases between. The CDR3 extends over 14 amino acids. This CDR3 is CASSRAGANTEAFF. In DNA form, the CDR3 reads TGTGCCAGCTCGAGAGCTGGGGCGAACACTGAAGCTTTCTTT.

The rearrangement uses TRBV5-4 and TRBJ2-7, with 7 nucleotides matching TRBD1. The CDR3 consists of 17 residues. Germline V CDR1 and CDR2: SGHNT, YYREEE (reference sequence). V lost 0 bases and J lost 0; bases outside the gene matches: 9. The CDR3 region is CASSLAGNRGRSYEQYF. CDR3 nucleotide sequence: TGTGCCAGCAGCTTGGCCGGGAACAGGGGCCGCTCCTACGAGCAGTACTTC.

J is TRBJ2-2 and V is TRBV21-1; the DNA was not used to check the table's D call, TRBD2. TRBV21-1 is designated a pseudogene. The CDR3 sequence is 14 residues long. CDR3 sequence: CASRAPPNTGELFF. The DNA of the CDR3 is TGTGCCAGCAGAGCCCCCCCCAACACCGGGGAGCTGTTTTTT.

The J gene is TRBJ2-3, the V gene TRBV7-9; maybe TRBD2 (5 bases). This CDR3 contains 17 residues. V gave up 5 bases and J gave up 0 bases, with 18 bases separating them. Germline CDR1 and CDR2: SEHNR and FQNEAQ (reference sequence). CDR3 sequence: CASSRRGGTTSTDTQYF. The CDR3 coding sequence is TGTGCCAGCAGCCGCCGAGGAGGTACCACTAGCACAGATACGCAGTATTTT.

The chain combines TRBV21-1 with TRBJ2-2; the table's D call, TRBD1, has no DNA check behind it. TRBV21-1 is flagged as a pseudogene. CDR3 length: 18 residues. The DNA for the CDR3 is TGTGCCAGCGACGTGGACAGGGGGCCCCTCCCCTCAACCGGGGAGCTGTTTTTT. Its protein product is CASDVDRGPLPSTGELFF.

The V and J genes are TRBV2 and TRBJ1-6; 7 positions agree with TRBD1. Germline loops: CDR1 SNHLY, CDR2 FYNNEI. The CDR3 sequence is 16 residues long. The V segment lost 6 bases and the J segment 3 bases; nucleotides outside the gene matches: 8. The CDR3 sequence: CASRATGNLYNSPLHF. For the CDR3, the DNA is TGTGCCAGCAGGGCGACAGGGAACCTCTATAATTCACCCCTCCACTTT.

CDR3 loop: CASSEPSGREEKLFF. The CDR3 bases are TGTGCCAGCAGTGAACCTTCAGGGCGGGAGGAAAAACTGTTTTTT. The chain links TRBV2 to TRBJ1-4, with D tentatively TRBD1 (5 bases). The CDR3 is 15 amino acids. Germline assignment: CDR1 SNHLY and CDR2 FYNNEI. V lost 2 bases and J 8 bases, leaving 15 bases between the germline ends. The complete variable domain, with remaining parts taken from reference TRBV2 and TRBJ1-4, reads EPEVTQTPSHQVTQMGQEVILRCVPISNHLYFYWYRQILGQKVEFLVSFYNNEISEKSEIFDDQFSVERPDGSNFTLKIRSTKLEDSAMYFCASSEPSGREEKLFFGSGTQLSVL.

Written as DNA, the CDR3 is TGTGCCAGCAGTTTCGGGAAAGGCTACACCTTC. Protein product: CASSFGKGYTF. V and J are TRBV6-5 and TRBJ1-2; D is ambiguous. The V gene's germline CDR1 is MNHEY and CDR2 SVGAGI. V gave up 4 bases and J gave up 8 bases, with 8 bases separating them. The CDR3 sequence is 11 residues long.

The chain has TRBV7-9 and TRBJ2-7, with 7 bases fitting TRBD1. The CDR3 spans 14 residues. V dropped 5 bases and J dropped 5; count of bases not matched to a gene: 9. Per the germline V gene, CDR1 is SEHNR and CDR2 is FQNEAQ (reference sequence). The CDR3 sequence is CASSMDTGAHEQYF. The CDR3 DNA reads TGTGCCAGCAGCATGGATACAGGGGCCCACGAGCAGTACTTC.

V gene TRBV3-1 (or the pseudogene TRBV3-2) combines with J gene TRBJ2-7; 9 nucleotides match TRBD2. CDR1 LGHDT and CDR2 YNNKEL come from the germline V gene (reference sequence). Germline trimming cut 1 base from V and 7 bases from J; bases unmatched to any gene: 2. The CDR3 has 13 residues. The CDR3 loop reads CASSQVLAGEQYF. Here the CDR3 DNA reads TGTGCCAGCAGCCAAGTGCTAGCGGGGGAGCAGTACTTC.

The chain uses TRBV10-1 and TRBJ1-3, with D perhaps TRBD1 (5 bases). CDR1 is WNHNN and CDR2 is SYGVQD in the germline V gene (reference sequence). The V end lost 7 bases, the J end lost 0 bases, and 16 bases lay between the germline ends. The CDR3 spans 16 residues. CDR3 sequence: CASTGRVPTSGNTIYF. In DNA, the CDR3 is TGCGCCAGCACTGGCAGGGTCCCAACCTCTGGAAACACCATATATTTT.

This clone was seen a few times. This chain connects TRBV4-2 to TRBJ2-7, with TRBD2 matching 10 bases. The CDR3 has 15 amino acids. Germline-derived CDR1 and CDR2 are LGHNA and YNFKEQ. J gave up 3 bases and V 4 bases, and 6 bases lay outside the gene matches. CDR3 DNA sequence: TGTGCCAGCAGCCCCGGACTAGCGGAAAACTACGAGCAGTACTTC. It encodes CASSPGLAENYEQYF.

Here the CDR3 reads CASSSQGAENNEQFF. The CDR3, as DNA: TGTGCCAGCAGCTCCCAGGGTGCCGAAAACAATGAGCAGTTCTTC. The genes are TRBV7-2 and TRBJ2-1; a possible D gene is TRBD1 (5 bases). CDR1 and CDR2 (germline): SGHTA, FQGNSA. The V end was cut by 4 bases, the J end by 5 bases, with 15 bases between. The CDR3 runs to 15 residues.

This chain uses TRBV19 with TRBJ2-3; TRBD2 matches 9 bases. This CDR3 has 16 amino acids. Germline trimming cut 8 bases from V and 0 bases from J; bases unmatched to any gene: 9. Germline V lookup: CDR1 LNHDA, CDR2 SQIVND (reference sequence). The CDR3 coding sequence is TGTGCCAGTGGGGGGCGGGAGGGCCGGAGCACAGATACGCAGTATTTT. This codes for CASGGREGRSTDTQYF.

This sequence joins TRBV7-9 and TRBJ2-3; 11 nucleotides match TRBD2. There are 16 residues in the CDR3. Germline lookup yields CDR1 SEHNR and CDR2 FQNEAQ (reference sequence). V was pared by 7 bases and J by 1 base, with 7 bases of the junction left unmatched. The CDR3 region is CASNVAGGPRTDTQYF. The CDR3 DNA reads TGTGCCAGCAACGTAGCGGGAGGGCCCCGCACAGATACGCAGTATTTT. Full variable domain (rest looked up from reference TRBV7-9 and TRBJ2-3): DTGVSQNPRHKITKRGQNVTFRCDPISEHNRLYWYRQTLGQGPEFLTYFQNEAQLEKSRLLSDRFSAERPKGSFSTLEIQRTEQGDSAMYLCASNVAGGPRTDTQYFGPGTRLTVL.